This T cell receptor beta chain was captured in a study of CD8+ T cells in alopecia areata. Study outcomes and limitations: Scalp clonality decreased significantly with tofacitinib, and so did expanded CD8+ clones among the top 100. For lesional scalp, especially alopecia totalis/universalis, clonality was higher than in normal scalp.

The sequencing template was cDNA reverse transcribed from extracted RNA. The protocol was immunoSEQ multiplex PCR, while the TCRdb copy is restricted to in-frame clones and leaves out a portion. The sample lists some 180,000 clones, approximately 53% seen once, with 10% to 14% in the top ten. Treatment: oral pan-JAK inhibitor, 5-10 mg twice daily. Investigators sorted PBMCs to obtain both CD4+ and CD8+ T cells. Points on this clone: Its matching antigen is unknown.

The CDR3 covers 13 residues. Trimming pared 1 base from V and 9 bases from J, leaving 9 bases between. Germline V gene sequence: CDR1 LNHDA, CDR2 SQIVND (reference sequence). The starting material was CD8+ T cells sorted from blood, obtained at week 24, from a patient treated with tofacitinib. The chain employs TRBV19 and TRBJ2-2; D ambiguous. This clonotype originated in a human donor with alopecia areata. CDR3 sequence reads: CASSIVVDRELFF. The CDR3 region has the DNA TGTGCCAGTAGTATAGTCGTTGACCGGGAGCTGTTTTTT.